This T cell receptor beta chain came from a study of Tregs in tolerant kidney transplant recipients. Sequencing used immunoSEQ multiplex PCR; TCRdb keeps in-frame clones, though not all of them. The sample carries over 70,000 clones, 91% recorded once. Study-wide points: Validation in larger populations is needed because few patients were studied. This study did not directly address biological reproducibility.

The nonmyeloablative bone marrow transplants came from related graft donors, with transient mixed chimerism. On this clone: Its antigen is not identified.

The CDR3 spans 11 residues. V was pared by 7 bases and J by 6 bases, with 8 bases between. In germline, CDR1 is SNHLY, CDR2 FYNNEI. The sample here was CD4+ T cells from blood (PBMCs), taken 24 months after the transplant. The receptor comes from a human patient who received a combined kidney and bone marrow transplant. Some T cells may arise from the graft donor. The chain is built from TRBV2 and TRBJ2-3; D is unclear. This CDR3 is CASKLEDTQYF. CDR3 coding DNA: TGTGCCAGCAAATTAGAGGATACGCAGTATTTT.